Listed here are 15 T cell receptor beta chains from one sample, sequenced in a study of shared T cell receptors in the human thymus. Generated by immunoSEQ multiplex PCR, the TCRdb table keeps only in-frame clones and is missing some. The data hold hundreds of thousands of clones, with roughly 88% observed a single time. The same data also contributed to another study, on human thymus T cells.

Sequencing used thymocytes. All receptors derive from a girl in the first two years of life with a congenital heart defect.

The chain joins TRBV19 to TRBJ1-1, with TRBD1 matching 9 bases. Germline CDR1 reads LNHDA; CDR2 reads SQIVND (reference sequence). The CDR3 loop spans 16 amino acids. V lost 7 bases, J lost 5 bases, and 14 bases stayed unmatched. In nucleotides, the CDR3 is TGTGCCAGTATCTCCCGGGACAGGGTAGAAAGGACTGAAGCTTTCTTT. This sequence encodes CASISRDRVERTEAFF.

The sample holds a few counts of this clone. The same CDR3 arises from other DNA sequences in this sample as well. The V gene is TRBV10-1, the J gene TRBJ2-3; TRBD1 matches 7 bases. V gave up 5 bases and J gave up 5 bases; unmatched junction bases: 13. CDR3 size: 16 residues. CDR1 WNHNN and CDR2 SYGVQD come from the germline V gene (reference sequence). The CDR3 is CASSNKQGSLKDTQYF. The CDR3 DNA sequence: TGCGCCAGCAGTAACAAACAGGGGTCCCTAAAAGATACGCAGTATTTT.

This chain connects TRBV13 to TRBJ1-2, with D hard to call. From germline, CDR1 is PRHDT and CDR2 FYEKMQ (reference sequence). Between the trimmed V and J ends, which lost 0 bases and 4 bases, there was a span of 6 bases. CDR3 length: 13 amino acids. The CDR3 loop reads CASSLGWAYGYTF. Here the CDR3 DNA reads TGTGCCAGCAGCTTAGGATGGGCCTATGGCTACACCTTC.

The V gene is TRBV10-1, the J gene TRBJ2-3; tentative D call: TRBD1 (6 bases). There are 18 residues in the CDR3. V lost 2 bases and J lost 0, with 18 bases in between. The V gene's germline CDR1 is WNHNN and CDR2 SYGVQD (reference sequence). CDR3 DNA: TGCGCCAGCAGTGAGGTGGGGGCCCCCCCTGATAGCACAGATACGCAGTATTTT. It yields the protein CASSEVGAPPDSTDTQYF.

The chain carries TRBV6-5 and TRBJ1-5, with a possible D match to TRBD1 (5 bases). The CDR3 is 16 amino acids. Between the trimmed V and J ends, which lost 4 bases and 2 bases, there was a span of 15 bases. Germline CDR1 is MNHEY and CDR2 is SVGAGI. CDR3 coding DNA: TGTGCCAGCAGTTCAGGGAATAGGAGAGGCAATCAGCCCCAGCATTTT. Protein sequence: CASSSGNRRGNQPQHF.

The chain couples TRBV7-2 to TRBJ1-2; D not certain. The germline V gene encodes CDR1 SGHTA and CDR2 FQGNSA. With 7 bases removed from V and 6 bases from J, the gap between germline ends came to 15 bases. This CDR3 has 13 residues. This CDR3 reads CASILSRGDGYTF. Written as DNA, the CDR3 is TGTGCCAGCATCCTTTCCCGCGGGGATGGCTACACCTTC.

The chain has TRBV10-3 and TRBJ1-2; 8 bases line up with TRBD1. Looked up from germline, CDR1 is ENHRY and CDR2 is SYGVKD. The CDR3 has 13 amino acids. Losses at the gene ends were 5 bases for V and 2 bases for J; bases not matched to a gene: 1. The CDR3 is CAISRDRNYGYTF. CDR3 sequence (DNA): TGTGCCATCAGTCGGGACAGGAACTATGGCTACACCTTC.

This chain connects TRBV9 to TRBJ2-1; D gene ambiguous. There are 15 residues in the CDR3. Germline CDR1 SGDLS, CDR2 YYNGEE. V gave up 1 base and J gave up 8 bases, with 16 bases separating them. Here the CDR3 reads CASSVPLGVSDEQFF. The CDR3 DNA follows: TGTGCCAGCAGCGTACCACTGGGCGTTTCGGATGAGCAGTTCTTC.

This chain links TRBV6-6 with TRBJ2-2; TRBD1 matches 9 bases. V was pared by 2 bases and J by 4 bases, with 2 bases of the junction left unmatched. The CDR3 runs to 15 residues. Germline values: CDR1 MNHNY, CDR2 SVGAGI (reference sequence). This chain's CDR3 is CASSYPGQGTGELFF. CDR3 sequence (DNA): TGTGCCAGCAGTTACCCGGGACAGGGCACCGGGGAGCTGTTTTTT.

This sequence joins TRBV10-1 and TRBJ1-4; D unresolved. CDR1 is WNHNN, CDR2 SYGVQD, per germline (reference sequence). The V and J ends lost 10 bases and 7 bases respectively, with 16 bases between them. The CDR3 contains 13 residues. The CDR3 protein is CAKMGLQPEKLFF. The DNA of the CDR3 is TGCGCCAAAATGGGCCTACAGCCTGAAAAACTGTTTTTT.

The chain recombines TRBV4-1 with TRBJ1-2; 9 bases are a match to TRBD1. V shed 0 bases and J 4 bases; nucleotides not matched to a gene: 15. Germline V CDR1 and CDR2: MGHRA, YSYEKL. This CDR3 has 19 residues. This CDR3 is CASSQDIGQGPLLSYGYTF. CDR3 bases: TGCGCCAGCAGCCAAGATATTGGACAGGGGCCCTTGTTGAGCTATGGCTACACCTTC.

This clone was recorded a few times. This chain connects TRBV4-1 to TRBJ1-1; 10 bases align to TRBD1. The CDR3 is 14 amino acids. Per the germline V gene, CDR1 is MGHRA and CDR2 is YSYEKL. Trimming took 4 bases from V and 7 from J; bases not matched to a gene: 6. CDR3 loop: CASSLLRDRGEAFF. The CDR3 DNA is TGCGCCAGCAGCCTCCTCCGGGACAGGGGTGAAGCTTTCTTT.

The chain has TRBV10-3 and TRBJ1-5; D perhaps matches TRBD1 (6 bases). This CDR3 is built from 15 residues. The V gene's germline CDR1 is ENHRY and CDR2 SYGVKD. Trimming cost V 0 bases and J 2 bases, with 8 bases left between them. CDR3 coding DNA: TGTGCCATCAGTGAGTCGGCAGGGGGCAATCAGCCCCAGCATTTT. Protein: CAISESAGGNQPQHF.

The V gene is TRBV6-6, the J gene TRBJ1-2; D possibly corresponds to TRBD1 (6 bases). With 7 bases removed from V and 7 bases from J, the gap between germline ends came to 13 bases. CDR1 is MNHNY and CDR2 is SVGAGI in the germline V gene (reference sequence). The CDR3 runs to 12 residues. CDR3 residues: CASTYGGAGYTF. CDR3 bases: TGTGCCAGCACCTATGGGGGGGCTGGCTACACCTTC.

The V call is TRBV7-4, the J call TRBJ1-1; D uncertain. Germline loops: CDR1 SGHVT, CDR2 SQSDAQ. CDR3 length equals 17 residues. Trimming pared 5 bases from V and 1 base from J, leaving 20 bases between. CDR3 sequence: CASSPREGVLGNTEAFF. CDR3 nucleotide sequence: TGTGCCAGCAGCCCTAGAGAGGGAGTCTTGGGGAACACTGAAGCTTTCTTT.